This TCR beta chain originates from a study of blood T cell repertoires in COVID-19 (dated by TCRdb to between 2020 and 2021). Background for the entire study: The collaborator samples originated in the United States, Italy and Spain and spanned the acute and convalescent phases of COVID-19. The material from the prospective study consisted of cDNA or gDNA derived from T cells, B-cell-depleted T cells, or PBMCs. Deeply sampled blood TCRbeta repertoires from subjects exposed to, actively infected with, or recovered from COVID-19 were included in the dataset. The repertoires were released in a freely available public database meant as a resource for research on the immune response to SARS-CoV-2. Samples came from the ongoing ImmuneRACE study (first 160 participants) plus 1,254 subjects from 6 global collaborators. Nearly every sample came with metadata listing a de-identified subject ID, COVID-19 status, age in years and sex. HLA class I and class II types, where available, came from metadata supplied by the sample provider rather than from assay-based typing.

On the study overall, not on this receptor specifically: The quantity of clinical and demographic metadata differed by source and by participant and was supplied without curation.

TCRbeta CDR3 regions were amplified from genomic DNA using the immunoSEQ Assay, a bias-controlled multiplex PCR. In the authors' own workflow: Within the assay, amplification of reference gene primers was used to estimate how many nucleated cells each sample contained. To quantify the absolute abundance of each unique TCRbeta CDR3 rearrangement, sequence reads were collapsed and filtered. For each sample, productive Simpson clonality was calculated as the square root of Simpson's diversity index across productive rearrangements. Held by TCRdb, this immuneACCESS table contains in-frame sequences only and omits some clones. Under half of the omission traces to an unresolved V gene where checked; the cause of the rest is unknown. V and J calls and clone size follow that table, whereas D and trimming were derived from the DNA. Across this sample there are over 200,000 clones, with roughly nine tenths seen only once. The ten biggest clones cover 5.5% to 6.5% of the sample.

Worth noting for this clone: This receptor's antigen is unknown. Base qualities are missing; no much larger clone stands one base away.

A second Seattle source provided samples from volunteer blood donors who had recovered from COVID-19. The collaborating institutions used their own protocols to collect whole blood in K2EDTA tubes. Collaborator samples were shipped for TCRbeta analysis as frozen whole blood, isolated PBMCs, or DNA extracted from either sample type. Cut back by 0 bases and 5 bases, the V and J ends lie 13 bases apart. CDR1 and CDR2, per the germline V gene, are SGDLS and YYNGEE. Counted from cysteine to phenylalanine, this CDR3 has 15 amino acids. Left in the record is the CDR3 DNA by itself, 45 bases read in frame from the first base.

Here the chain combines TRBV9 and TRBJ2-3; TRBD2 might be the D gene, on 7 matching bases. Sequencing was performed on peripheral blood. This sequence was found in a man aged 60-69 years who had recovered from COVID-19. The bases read TGTGCCAGCAGCGTAGCGGGGGGCCGGAGAGATACGCAGTATTTT. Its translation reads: CASSVAGGRRDTQYF. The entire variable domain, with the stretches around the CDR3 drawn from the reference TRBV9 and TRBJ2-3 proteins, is DSGVTQTPKHLITATGQRVTLRCSPRSGDLSVYWYQQSLDQGLQFLIQYYNGEERAKGNILERFSAQQFPDLHSELNLSSLELGDSALYFCASSVAGGRRDTQYFGPGTRLTVL.